These T cell receptor beta chains were read from a single sample in a study of memory CD8 T cells in hepatitis C reinfection. Using immunoSEQ multiplex PCR, the repertoire was profiled, and TCRdb retains in-frame clones only, with some absent. The sample includes over 50,000 clones, roughly 90% of them seen just once. Specimen: naive CD8+ T cells sorted from blood. All receptors derive from a man aged 18 to 29 with hepatitis C virus infection. The CDR3 runs from the conserved cysteine through the conserved F or W. A D gene is named only where the DNA matches it firmly. The listing skips clone size in some rows; elsewhere it reads once, few, many or a size class.

>NA|once|11|TRBJ2-7|TRBV20-1
TGCAGTGCGGAACAGGTGGGCGAGCAGTACTTC
CSAEQVGEQYF
>TRBD1|NA|14|TRBJ1-2|TRBV7-9
TGTGCCAGCAGCCGGGGACAGGCAGTGGGGATGTCCACCTTC
CASSRGQAVGMSTF
>NA|NA|15|TRBJ2-2|TRBV5-1
TGCGCCAGCAGACTAGCTCGCTCGGGCACCGGGGAGCTGTTTTTT
CASRLARSGTGELFF
>NA|NA|14|TRBJ1-5|TRBV19
TGTGCCAGTACCGCCATTGGGGGGAATCAGCCCCAGCATTTT
CASTAIGGNQPQHF
>TRBD1|NA|16|TRBJ2-1|TRBV29-1
TGCAGCGTTGAAGACGTGGGTACAGGGGCCTACAATGAGCAGTTCTTC
CSVEDVGTGAYNEQFF
>NA|NA|17|TRBJ2-7|TRBV4-1
TGCGCCAGCAGCCAAGAGGATTCGGGGAGCGGCTCCTACGAGCAGTACTTC
CASSQEDSGSGSYEQYF
>TRBD1|NA|16|TRBJ2-6|TRBV4-3
TGCGCCAGCAGCCAGGACAGGCTCCGAGGGGCCAACGTCCTGACTTTC
CASSQDRLRGANVLTF
>TRBD2|NA|18|TRBJ2-3|TRBV4-3
TGCGCCAGCAGCCAAGAACCGACTAGCGGGGCCTACTCAGATACGCAGTATTTT
CASSQEPTSGAYSDTQYF
>TRBD2|NA|15|TRBJ2-5|TRBV2
TGTGCCAGCAGTTATAGCGGGGGGCGGTTAGAGACCCAGTACTTC
CASSYSGGRLETQYF
>NA|NA|15|TRBJ1-6|TRBV4-1
TGCGCCAGCAGCCAAGACCCTCTTCGGGATTCACCCCTCCACTTT
CASSQDPLRDSPLHF
>TRBD2|NA|15|TRBJ2-1|TRBV27
TGTGCCACTCGGACTAGCGGGGGGCCCAACAATGAGCAGTTCTTC
CATRTSGGPNNEQFF
>TRBD2|NA|15|TRBJ2-1|TRBV2
TGTGCCAGCAGCGGGACTAGCGGGGAATACAATGAGCAGTTCTTC
CASSGTSGEYNEQFF
>NA|NA|14|TRBJ2-2|TRBV19
TGTGCCAGTAGTCCCACGTCGGTTCCCGGGGAGCTGTTTTTT
CASSPTSVPGELFF
>TRBD1|NA|19|TRBJ1-1|TRBV28
TGTGCCAGCAGGCTGGGGGTTTACAGGGGGATCTTCCTGAGAACTGAAGCTTTCTTT
CASRLGVYRGIFLRTEAFF
>NA|NA|13|TRBJ2-1|TRBV29-1
TGCAGCGTTGCAGCGCAGACCGGCAATGAGCAGTTCTTC
CSVAAQTGNEQFF
>TRBD1|few|14|TRBJ1-1|TRBV4-1
TGCGCCAGCAGCCAACACAGGGGGTACACTGAAGCTTTCTTT
CASSQHRGYTEAFF
>TRBD1|NA|17|TRBJ1-4|TRBV7-9
TGTGCCAGCAGCCCCGGACAGGGGGCCGGCGCTAATGAAAAACTGTTTTTT
CASSPGQGAGANEKLFF
>TRBD1|NA|18|TRBJ1-1|TRBV7-9
TGTGCCAGCAGCTCCGGGACAGGGGGCGAAGGGTTGAACACTGAAGCTTTCTTT
CASSSGTGGEGLNTEAFF
>TRBD2|NA|15|TRBJ2-5|TRBV9
TGTGCCAGCAGCCACCGGGGGGGAACGGGGGAGACCCAGTACTTC
CASSHRGGTGETQYF
>TRBD1|NA|13|TRBJ2-7|TRBV27
TGTGCCAGCAGTTTAGGGGACAGCTACGAGCAGTACTTC
CASSLGDSYEQYF
>NA|NA|14|TRBJ1-3|TRBV11-2
TGTGCCAGCAGCGCACAGAACTCTGGAAACACCATATATTTT
CASSAQNSGNTIYF
>TRBD1|NA|15|TRBJ2-7|TRBV7-6
TGTGCCAGCAGCCCAGGACAGGGGGCGTGGTACGAGCAGTACTTC
CASSPGQGAWYEQYF
>NA|NA|12|TRBJ2-1|TRBV19
TGTGCCAGTAGTGTACTAGCCAATGAGCAGTTCTTC
CASSVLANEQFF
>TRBD2|NA|12|TRBJ2-7|TRBV2
TGTGCCAGCAGCGAGCGGGAACCCGAGCAGTACTTC
CASSEREPEQYF